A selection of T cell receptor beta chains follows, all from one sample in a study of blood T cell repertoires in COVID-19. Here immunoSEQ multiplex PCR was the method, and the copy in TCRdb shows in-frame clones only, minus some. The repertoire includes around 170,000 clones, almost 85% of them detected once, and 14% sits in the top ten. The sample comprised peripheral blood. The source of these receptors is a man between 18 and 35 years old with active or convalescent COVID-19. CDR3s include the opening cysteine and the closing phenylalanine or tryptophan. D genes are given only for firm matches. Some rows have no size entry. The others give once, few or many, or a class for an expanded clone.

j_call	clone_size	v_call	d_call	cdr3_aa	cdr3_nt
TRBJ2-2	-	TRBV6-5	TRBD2	CASSYSRLASSGELFF	TGTGCCAGCAGTTACTCCCGACTAGCCAGCAGCGGGGAGCTGTTTTTT
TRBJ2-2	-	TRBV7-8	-	CASSLDPSAGELFF	TGTGCCAGCAGCTTAGACCCCTCGGCCGGGGAGCTGTTTTTT
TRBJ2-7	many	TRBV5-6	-	CASSLYGPSYEQYF	TGTGCCAGCAGCTTGTATGGCCCGTCCTACGAGCAGTACTTC
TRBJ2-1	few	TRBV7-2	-	CASSPTRLISYNEQFF	TGTGCCAGCAGCCCCACTAGGCTTATCTCCTACAATGAGCAGTTCTTC
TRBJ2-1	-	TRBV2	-	CASSRTSQSYNEQFF	TGTGCCAGCTCTAGGACTTCCCAGTCCTACAATGAGCAGTTCTTC
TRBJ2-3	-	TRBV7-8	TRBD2	CANPTSGRVLNTQYF	TGTGCCAACCCGACTAGCGGGAGGGTTCTGAATACGCAGTATTTT
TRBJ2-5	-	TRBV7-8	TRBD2	CAASTSGWVKPQETQYF	TGTGCCGCCTCGACTAGCGGGTGGGTGAAACCACAAGAGACCCAGTACTTC
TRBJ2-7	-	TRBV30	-	CAWSGTYEQYF	TGTGCCTGGAGCGGGACCTACGAGCAGTACTTC
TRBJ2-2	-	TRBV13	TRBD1	CASSLGRGLPGELFF	TGTGCCAGCAGCTTGGGCAGGGGGCTCCCCGGGGAGCTGTTTTTT
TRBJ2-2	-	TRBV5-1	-	CASSLVRNTGELFF	TGCGCCAGCAGCTTGGTTCGGAACACCGGGGAGCTGTTTTTT
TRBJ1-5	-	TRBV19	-	CASSLSTRVAQPQHF	TGTGCCAGTAGTCTAAGTACGAGGGTTGCGCAGCCCCAGCATTTT
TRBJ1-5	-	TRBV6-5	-	CASSLDRSNQPQHF	TGTGCCAGCAGTCTAGACAGAAGTAATCAGCCCCAGCATTTT
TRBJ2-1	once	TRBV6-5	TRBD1	CASRRGKQGGQEQFF	TGTGCCAGCAGGAGGGGGAAGCAAGGGGGACAGGAGCAGTTCTTC
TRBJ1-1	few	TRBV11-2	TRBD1	CASSATRGLNTEAFF	TGTGCCAGCAGCGCAACCAGGGGGCTAAACACTGAAGCTTTCTTT
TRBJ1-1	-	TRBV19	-	CAIGRDTEAFF	TGTGCCATTGGGAGGGACACTGAAGCTTTCTTT
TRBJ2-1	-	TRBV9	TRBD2	CASSPRVLAGKSWAYNEQFF	TGTGCCAGCAGCCCCCGTGTTCTAGCGGGAAAAAGCTGGGCCTACAATGAGCAGTTCTTC
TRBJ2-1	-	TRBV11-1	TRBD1	CASSLDRGTYNEQFF	TGTGCCAGCAGCTTAGACAGGGGAACCTACAATGAGCAGTTCTTC
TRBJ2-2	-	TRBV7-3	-	CASRPTTGDTGELFF	TGTGCCAGCAGACCTACGACAGGCGACACCGGGGAGCTGTTTTTT
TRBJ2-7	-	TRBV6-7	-	CASTPPRYSYEQYF	TGTGCCAGCACCCCCCCCAGGTACTCCTACGAGCAGTACTTC
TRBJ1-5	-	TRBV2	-	CASSGGRGSNQPQHF	TGTGCCAGCAGCGGGGGGAGAGGGTCCAATCAGCCCCAGCATTTT
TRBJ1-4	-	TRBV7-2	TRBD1	CASSLMLTGGDEKLFF	TGTGCCAGCAGCTTAATGCTAACAGGGGGCGATGAAAAACTGTTTTTT
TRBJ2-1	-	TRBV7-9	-	CASSLGGPMSYNEQFF	TGTGCCAGCAGCTTGGGGGGGCCTATGTCCTACAATGAGCAGTTCTTC
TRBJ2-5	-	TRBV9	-	CASSVAPGVETQYF	TGTGCCAGCAGCGTAGCCCCAGGGGTGGAGACCCAGTACTTC
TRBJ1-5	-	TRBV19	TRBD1	CASRRTGGNQPQHF	TGTGCCAGTAGGAGGACAGGGGGCAATCAGCCCCAGCATTTT
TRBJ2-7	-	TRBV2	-	CASSGRANGYEQYF	TGTGCCAGCAGTGGGAGGGCTAATGGGTACGAGCAGTACTTC
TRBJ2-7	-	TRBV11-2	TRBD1	CASSLGGTGTYEQYF	TGTGCCAGCAGCTTAGGGGGGACAGGGACCTACGAGCAGTACTTC
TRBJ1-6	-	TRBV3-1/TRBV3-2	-	CASSQSQGRNSPLHF	TGTGCCAGCAGCCAGAGTCAGGGCAGGAATTCACCCCTCCACTTT
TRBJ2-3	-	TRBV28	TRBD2	CASSLYTGGRSDTQYF	TGTGCCAGCAGTTTATATACGGGAGGGAGGTCAGATACGCAGTATTTT
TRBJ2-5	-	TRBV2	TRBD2	CASSEGLAGGSETQYF	TGTGCCAGCAGTGAAGGACTAGCGGGAGGGAGTGAGACCCAGTACTTC
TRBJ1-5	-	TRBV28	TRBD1	CASSPLAGRGMHQPQHF	TGTGCCAGCAGTCCTTTGGCGGGCAGGGGGATGCATCAGCCCCAGCATTTT
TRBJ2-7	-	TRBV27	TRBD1	CASRYGTAAPHEQYF	TGTGCCAGCAGGTACGGGACAGCCGCCCCGCACGAGCAGTACTTC
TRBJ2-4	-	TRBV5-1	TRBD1	CASSVDRGTKYF	TGCGCCAGCAGCGTCGACAGGGGGACTAAGTACTTC